The 30 T cell receptor beta chains below all came from one sample that was sequenced in a study of control samples from healthy donors and cancer patients. Method: immunoSEQ multiplex PCR; TCRdb's copy keeps in-frame clones and lacks some. Of 210,000 or so clones detected, approximately 91% appear once; the ten largest clones hold approximately 1.8%. The sample consisted of blood. The source of these receptors is a man aged 25 to 45 in good health.

This chain uses TRBV11-2 with TRBJ1-1; D gene unclear. Per the germline V gene, CDR1 is SGHAT and CDR2 is FQNNGV. Trimming removed 4 bases at V and 4 bases at J, with 7 bases between. The CDR3 consists of 12 residues. The CDR3 protein is CASSWQATEAFF. The CDR3 DNA reads TGTGCCAGCAGCTGGCAGGCCACTGAAGCTTTCTTT.

This chain uses TRBV4-1 with TRBJ1-5; 7 nucleotides line up with TRBD1. The germline V gene encodes CDR1 MGHRA and CDR2 YSYEKL. This CDR3 comprises 15 residues. V dropped 3 bases and J dropped 4; count of bases not matched to a gene: 6. DNA of the CDR3: TGCGCCAGCAGCCATACTGACAGGGTGAATCAGCCCCAGCATTTT. Its translation: CASSHTDRVNQPQHF.

The rearrangement joins TRBV3-1 (or the pseudogene TRBV3-2) to TRBJ2-2; a weak D match, TRBD1 (6 bases). The V end lost 6 bases, the J end lost 6 bases, and 14 bases lay between the germline ends. Per germline, CDR1 LGHDT and CDR2 YNNKEL (reference sequence). The CDR3 is 14 amino acids. CDR3 residues: CASRQTGMAGELFF. CDR3 DNA sequence: TGTGCCAGCAGACAAACAGGGATGGCCGGGGAGCTGTTTTTT.

The genes are TRBV6-4 and TRBJ1-2, with 9 bases aligning to TRBD1. V lost 6 bases, J lost 2 bases, and 4 bases stayed unmatched. Germline V CDR1 and CDR2: MRHNA, SNTAGT. The CDR3 spans 14 residues. CDR3 residues: CASREGQGNYGYTF. The CDR3, as DNA: TGTGCCAGCAGAGAGGGACAGGGAAACTATGGCTACACCTTC.

The chain links TRBV27 to TRBJ1-1; 12 bases align to TRBD1. With V trimmed by 5 bases and J by 1 base, 2 bases remained unmatched. CDR3 length: 15 amino acids. CDR1 is MNHEY, CDR2 SMNVEV, per germline (reference sequence). The CDR3 nucleotides are TGTGCCAGCAGTCTGGGACAGGGGGCGAACACTGAAGCTTTCTTT. It yields the protein CASSLGQGANTEAFF.

This clone was picked up one time. This chain joins TRBV2 and TRBJ2-5, with a weak D call TRBD2 (6 bases). In germline, CDR1 is SNHLY, CDR2 FYNNEI. This CDR3 region has 14 residues. Trimming took off 2 bases at V and 7 bases at J, with 14 bases between the two ends. CDR3 DNA: TGTGCCAGCAGTGAATATGCGGGGTCGGGGACCCAGTACTTC. Its translation: CASSEYAGSGTQYF.

V and J are TRBV30 and TRBJ1-5, with 10 nucleotides matching TRBD1. V was pared by 2 bases and J by 7 bases, with 5 bases of the junction left unmatched. CDR1 and CDR2 (germline): GTSNPN, SVGIG (reference sequence). This CDR3 region has 14 residues. This CDR3 reads CAWSTGTGEQPQHF. The DNA for the CDR3 is TGTGCCTGGAGTACCGGGACAGGGGAACAGCCCCAGCATTTT.

The CDR3 nucleotides read TGTGCCAGCTCACAGCCTGGACAGGGGGCGTACGAGCAGTACTTC. Translating gives CASSQPGQGAYEQYF. The chain employs TRBV18 and TRBJ2-7; 11 bases agree with TRBD1. This CDR3 contains 15 residues. Germline V gene sequence: CDR1 KGHSH, CDR2 LQKENI. V shed 4 bases and J 4 bases; nucleotides not matched to a gene: 6.

The CDR3 DNA follows: TGCGCCAGCAGCCAAGAGCCATCTACAGGGTTTGTTCAGCCCCAGCATTTT. As protein: CASSQEPSTGFVQPQHF. This rearrangement joins TRBV4-1 to TRBJ1-5, with D tentatively TRBD1 (6 bases). Trimming took 0 bases from V and 6 from J, leaving 18 bases between them. The germline CDR1 and CDR2 sequences are MGHRA and YSYEKL. The CDR3 length is 17 residues.

The rearrangement uses TRBV5-1 and TRBJ1-6; D is unresolved. The CDR3 is 16 amino acids. Trimming shortened V by 2 bases and J by 1 base, and 10 bases separated the two germline ends. Germline V gene lookup returns CDR1 SGHRS and CDR2 YFSETQ. CDR3 DNA sequence: TGCGCCAGCAGCTTAAGGGAATCTTCCTATAATTCACCCCTCCACTTT. Protein sequence: CASSLRESSYNSPLHF.

The chain carries TRBV2 and TRBJ2-7, with D maybe TRBD1 (5 bases). V dropped 4 bases and J dropped 2 bases, with 12 bases sitting between them. Per the germline V gene, CDR1 is SNHLY and CDR2 is FYNNEI. The CDR3 has 14 amino acids. This chain's CDR3 is CASSVTAQAYEQYF. In DNA, the CDR3 is TGTGCCAGCAGTGTTACCGCACAGGCCTACGAGCAGTACTTC.

The chain uses TRBV27 and TRBJ1-2; D is ambiguous. Germline lookup yields CDR1 MNHEY and CDR2 SMNVEV (reference sequence). Trimming pared 3 bases from V and 3 bases from J, leaving 8 bases between. The CDR3 extends over 13 amino acids. The CDR3 DNA reads as TGTGCCAGCAGTTTGGGCGGTTACTATGGCTACACCTTC. This codes for CASSLGGYYGYTF.

Note on this clone: This same CDR3 is encoded by further DNA sequences in the sample. The V call is TRBV6-5, the J call TRBJ1-3; D is unclear. The CDR3 runs 14 residues. The germline CDR1 and CDR2 sequences are MNHEY and SVGAGI. V lost 4 bases and J 0 bases, leaving 7 bases between the germline ends. CDR3 DNA: TGTGCCAGCAGTTCAGGATCCTCTGGAAACACCATATATTTT. Amino acids: CASSSGSSGNTIYF.

The chain recombines TRBV3-1 (or the pseudogene TRBV3-2) with TRBJ2-3; 9 bases fit TRBD1. V shed 1 base and J 4 bases; nucleotides not matched to a gene: 9. The V gene's germline CDR1 is LGHDT and CDR2 YNNKEL (reference sequence). This CDR3 region has 17 residues. The CDR3 sequence: CASSQASPGQGSDTQYF. The DNA for the CDR3 is TGTGCCAGCAGCCAAGCTAGTCCGGGACAGGGATCAGATACGCAGTATTTT.

CDR3 amino acids: CSVEQVVGNTIYF. CDR3 nucleotides: TGCAGCGTTGAACAGGTGGTTGGAAACACCATATATTTT. This chain connects TRBV29-1 to TRBJ1-3; unclear D gene. CDR1 SQVTM and CDR2 ANQGSEA come from the germline V gene. This CDR3 is built from 13 residues. With 2 bases removed from V and 3 bases from J, the gap between germline ends came to 8 bases.

This chain links TRBV5-1 with TRBJ1-4; possible D gene TRBD1, 5 bases. Germline-derived CDR1 and CDR2 are SGHRS and YFSETQ. The CDR3 consists of 15 residues. The germline V and J ends were trimmed by 3 bases and 8 bases, with 17 bases remaining between them. CDR3 protein: CASSWGDVEGEKLFF. CDR3 coding DNA: TGCGCCAGCAGCTGGGGGGACGTGGAAGGAGAAAAACTGTTTTTT. Full variable domain (outside the CDR3, taken from reference TRBV5-1 and TRBJ1-4): KAGVTQTPRYLIKTRGQQVTLSCSPISGHRSVSWYQQTPGQGLQFLFEYFSETQRNKGNFPGRFSGRQFSNSRSEMNVSTLELGDSALYLCASSWGDVEGEKLFFGSGTQLSVL.

The chain is built from TRBV7-9 and TRBJ1-2; D is possibly TRBD1 (6 bases). Looked up from germline, CDR1 is SEHNR and CDR2 is FQNEAQ (reference sequence). The CDR3 spans 14 residues. Trimming took off 7 bases at V and 1 base at J, with 13 bases between the two ends. In nucleotides, the CDR3 is TGTGCCAGCAACCCCGAGGACAGTAACTATGGCTACACCTTC. Translated: CASNPEDSNYGYTF.

The rearrangement links TRBV7-6 to TRBJ2-1, with D maybe TRBD2 (6 bases). Trimming stripped 3 bases from V and 7 bases from J, with 19 bases between. CDR3 length equals 16 residues. Germline lookup yields CDR1 SGHVS and CDR2 FNYEAQ. CDR3 loop: CASSLTDAGPSNEQFF. Written as DNA, the CDR3 is TGTGCCAGCAGCTTGACTGACGCGGGGCCATCAAATGAGCAGTTCTTC.

The gene calls are TRBV6-1 and TRBJ2-7; D unclear. Germline-derived CDR1 and CDR2 are MNHNS and SASEGT. Trimming pared 0 bases from V and 0 bases from J, leaving 12 bases between. This CDR3 has 16 amino acids. The CDR3 coding sequence is TGTGCCAGCAGTGAAGCGGGGTTCTCGAGCTCCTACGAGCAGTACTTC. This sequence encodes CASSEAGFSSSYEQYF.

The chain is built from TRBV15 and TRBJ1-1; TRBD1 matches 9 bases. Trimming took 2 bases from V and 0 from J; bases not matched to a gene: 13. There are 19 residues in the CDR3. The germline V gene has CDR1 LNHNV and CDR2 YYDKDF (reference sequence). The DNA for the CDR3 is TGTGCCACCAGCAGACCTCCGGGGACAGGGATGACTATGAACACTGAAGCTTTCTTT. Encoded protein: CATSRPPGTGMTMNTEAFF.

The V gene is TRBV28, the J gene TRBJ1-6; TRBD1 agrees at 7 bases. CDR1 and CDR2 (germline): MDHEN, SYDVKM. The CDR3 consists of 16 residues. Germline trimming cut 8 bases from V and 7 bases from J; bases unmatched to any gene: 14. The chain's CDR3 is CASSGYGGQTNSPLHF. As DNA, the CDR3 is TGTGCCAGCTCTGGGTACGGGGGACAGACAAATTCACCCCTCCACTTT.

This clone was recorded only once. The rearrangement links TRBV7-6 to TRBJ2-7; 9 nucleotides line up with TRBD2. Germline assignment: CDR1 SGHVS and CDR2 FNYEAQ. V was pared by 3 bases and J by 3 bases, with 6 bases of the junction left unmatched. This CDR3 spans 15 amino acids. The CDR3 DNA reads TGTGCCAGCAGCTTCAGCGGGGGGAGCTTCTACGAGCAGTACTTC. It is translated as CASSFSGGSFYEQYF.

This chain uses TRBV3-1 (or the pseudogene TRBV3-2) with TRBJ1-1, with no clear D. Trimming took 2 bases from V and 1 from J, leaving 8 bases between them. CDR1 is LGHDT, CDR2 YNNKEL, per germline (reference sequence). The CDR3 is made up of 14 amino acids. CDR3 DNA sequence: TGTGCCAGCAGCCAACGGGAATCGAACACTGAAGCTTTCTTT. Its protein product is CASSQRESNTEAFF.

The chain joins TRBV2 to TRBJ1-1; the match to TRBD1 covers 9 bases. The junction had 4 bases not matched to a gene; V was cut back by 5 bases and J by 3 bases. Per germline, CDR1 SNHLY and CDR2 FYNNEI. The CDR3 runs to 14 residues. This chain's CDR3 is CASSKNRGHTEAFF. CDR3 nucleotide sequence: TGTGCCAGCAGTAAAAACAGGGGGCACACTGAAGCTTTCTTT.

The chain links TRBV19 to TRBJ2-4; the match to TRBD1 covers 10 bases. The CDR3 has 15 amino acids. Germline V gives CDR1 LNHDA, CDR2 SQIVND (reference sequence). J lost 4 bases, V lost 5 bases, and 5 bases had no gene match. The CDR3 sequence is CASSPGTGDKNIQYF. In DNA, the CDR3 is TGTGCCAGTAGTCCAGGGACAGGGGATAAAAACATTCAGTACTTC.

This clone was found once. The rearrangement uses TRBV19 and TRBJ1-1, with D unclear. The CDR3 loop spans 16 amino acids. The germline gives CDR1 LNHDA, CDR2 SQIVND (reference sequence). Trimming took 6 bases from V and 1 from J, leaving 18 bases between them. The CDR3 DNA follows: TGTGCCAGTAGCACTGTCGCCGCAGGACCGAACACTGAAGCTTTCTTT. Its protein product is CASSTVAAGPNTEAFF. Looking up the rest from reference TRBV19 and TRBJ1-1 gives the full variable domain: DGGITQSPKYLFRKEGQNVTLSCEQNLNHDAMYWYRQDPGQGLRLIYYSQIVNDFQKGDIAEGYSVSREKKESFPLTVTSAQKNPTAFYLCASSTVAAGPNTEAFFGQGTRLTVV.

The rearrangement uses TRBV5-6 and TRBJ2-4, with 11 bases identical to TRBD1. In germline, CDR1 is SGHDT, CDR2 YYEEEE. The trim removed 6 bases at V and 3 bases at J, leaving 11 bases unmatched. This CDR3 has 17 amino acids. CDR3 sequence: CASTPGQGVRVKNIQYF. The CDR3 DNA is TGTGCCAGCACACCGGGACAGGGGGTGAGGGTCAAAAACATTCAGTACTTC.

V usage is TRBV11-3 and J usage is TRBJ2-1; D is perhaps TRBD1 or TRBD2 (6 bases each). V was trimmed by 5 bases and J by 7 bases, leaving 24 bases between them. The CDR3 extends over 17 amino acids. Germline V CDR1 and CDR2: SGHNT, YENEEA. In DNA form, the CDR3 reads TGTGCCAGCAGCCCAGAAGACCGGGACTTCCAGGGGAATGAGCAGTTCTTC. It yields the protein CASSPEDRDFQGNEQFF.

This chain joins TRBV19 and TRBJ2-7, with 10 bases fitting TRBD2. Germline CDR1 and CDR2: LNHDA and SQIVND (reference sequence). The CDR3 covers 14 residues. Trimming took 6 bases from V and 3 from J; bases not matched to a gene: 5. The CDR3 DNA reads TGTGCCAGTAGCTTTAGCGGGGGGCTCTACGAGCAGTACTTC. It codes for CASSFSGGLYEQYF.

The V and J genes are TRBV7-9 and TRBJ1-1; 7 bases are shared with TRBD1. Losses at the gene ends were 4 bases for V and 2 bases for J; bases not matched to a gene: 7. CDR3 length equals 15 residues. CDR1 and CDR2 from the germline V gene are SEHNR and FQNEAQ (reference sequence). CDR3 DNA sequence: TGTGCCAGCAGCTCCCAGGGGGTTAGTAACACTGAAGCTTTCTTT. Its protein product is CASSSQGVSNTEAFF.